The sequence of this T cell receptor (beta chain) was determined in a study of beta chain features in type 1 diabetes. V gave up 4 bases and J gave up 4 bases; unmatched junction bases: 5. Germline V lookup: CDR1 SGHRS, CDR2 YFSETQ. This CDR3 is 15 amino acids long. Notes on this clone: Its antigen is still unknown.

The entirety of the isolated RNA underwent reverse transcription, so expressed TCRB transcripts were sequenced. The method was immunoSEQ multiplex PCR; TCRdb's version includes in-frame clones alone and lacks a portion of them. Of a few hundred thousand clones listed, about 25% are singletons. Study observations and caveats: Because the template was cDNA, high-expressing cells might be over-represented. When VDJ junctions were examined, type 1 diabetes patients showed fewer insertions and more deletions. The question of HLA type influencing TCRB rearrangement was one that remained unresolved here.

CD4+ naive, central memory, regulatory and stem cell-like memory cells were sorted via CD45RO/CCR7/CD25/CD127/CD95/CD27. The specimen sequenced was central memory CD4+ T cells from blood. The clonotype was recovered from a man aged 30 to 39 in good health. This sequence joins TRBV5-1 and TRBJ2-5, with 12 positions matching TRBD2. The CDR3 nucleotides are TGCGCCAGCAGCCATACTAGCGGGGGGTCAGAGACCCAGTACTTC. Translating it yields CASSHTSGGSETQYF.